These T cell receptor beta chains were read from a single sample in a study of T cell responses to AZD1222 COVID-19 vaccine. The data were produced by immunoSEQ multiplex PCR, yet TCRdb's version contains in-frame clones alone and is incomplete. Of over 120,000 clones in the sample, around 92% were seen once. This sample comprised peripheral blood, obtained 28 days after the second AZD1222 dose. These receptors all stem from an adult who received the AZD1222 COVID-19 vaccine. Both conserved end residues are part of each CDR3. Fields, in order: D gene, J gene, V gene, clone size, CDR3 protein, CDR3 DNA. The D gene is left open where the match is weak. For some rows the clone size is stated as once, few or many, or as a class when expanded; others skip it.

- TRBJ2-6 TRBV28 - CASSAPGRNSGANVLTF TGTGCCAGCAGTGCACCGGGACGAAACTCTGGGGCCAACGTCCTGACTTTC
- TRBJ2-3 TRBV24-1 - CATSPPLSRTSTDTQYF TGTGCCACCAGCCCCCCCCTTAGCAGGACTAGCACAGATACGCAGTATTTT
TRBD2 TRBJ2-1 TRBV28 few CASTGTSGTISYNEQFF TGTGCCAGCACCGGGACTAGCGGGACCATCTCCTACAATGAGCAGTTCTTC
- TRBJ2-3 TRBV7-2 - CASSLASRLRDTQYF TGTGCCAGCAGCTTAGCGTCCAGATTGAGAGATACGCAGTATTTT
- TRBJ1-2 TRBV28 - CASSLGTNYGYTF TGTGCCAGCAGTTTAGGCACCAACTATGGCTACACCTTC
- TRBJ1-1 TRBV28 once CASRPFLNTEAFF TGTGCCAGCAGGCCTTTTCTGAACACTGAAGCTTTCTTT
TRBD1 TRBJ1-1 TRBV7-2 - CASSLRDRGATEAFF TGTGCCAGCAGCCTCCGGGACAGGGGTGCCACTGAAGCTTTCTTT
- TRBJ2-1 TRBV3-1/TRBV3-2 - CASSQGLVSYNEQFF TGTGCCAGCAGCCAAGGGTTAGTCTCCTACAATGAGCAGTTCTTC
TRBD1 TRBJ1-1 TRBV29-1 - CSVGPGGNTEAFF TGCAGCGTTGGGCCAGGGGGGAACACTGAAGCTTTCTTT
TRBD1 TRBJ1-2 TRBV6-5 - CASSSQGYGYTF TGTGCCAGCAGTTCACAGGGGTATGGCTACACCTTC
- TRBJ2-5 TRBV14 - CASSQGARETQYF TGTGCCAGCAGCCAAGGGGCCCGGGAGACCCAGTACTTC
TRBD2 TRBJ2-3 TRBV7-2 once CASMTSGGTDTQYF TGTGCCAGCATGACTAGCGGGGGCACAGATACGCAGTATTTT
TRBD2 TRBJ2-2 TRBV7-2 once CASSLGTSGIIGELFF TGTGCCAGCAGCTTAGGGACTAGCGGGATAATCGGGGAGCTGTTTTTT
- TRBJ2-5 TRBV5-6 - CASSRGHIEETQYF TGTGCCAGCAGCAGGGGACACATAGAGGAGACCCAGTACTTC
TRBD1 TRBJ1-1 TRBV6-5 - CASSYHGQVEAFF TGTGCCAGCAGTTACCATGGACAGGTTGAAGCTTTCTTT
- TRBJ1-2 TRBV28 - CASSFSAGLYGYTF TGTGCCAGCAGTTTTTCGGCAGGACTCTATGGCTACACCTTC
- TRBJ1-1 TRBV27 once CASSPQTGRRTEAFF TGTGCCAGCAGTCCTCAGACAGGTCGGAGGACTGAAGCTTTCTTT
- TRBJ2-2 TRBV6-5 - CASSFTGTGELFF TGTGCCAGCAGTTTCACAGGGACCGGGGAGCTGTTTTTT
- TRBJ2-3 TRBV7-9 - CASSTSDGSSTDTQYF TGTGCCAGCAGCACCTCCGACGGTTCTAGCACAGATACGCAGTATTTT
TRBD1 TRBJ1-2 TRBV4-2 - CASSQEFRGQDGYTF TGTGCCAGCAGCCAAGAGTTCAGGGGGCAGGATGGCTACACCTTC
TRBD1 TRBJ1-1 TRBV28 - CATRQGAVQGAFF TGTGCCACCCGACAGGGAGCCGTGCAGGGAGCTTTCTTT
- TRBJ1-1 TRBV7-9 - CASRLGGGTEAFF TGTGCCAGCAGGCTGGGGGGCGGCACTGAAGCTTTCTTT
- TRBJ1-2 TRBV2 - CASRVDDRNYGYTF TGTGCCAGCAGGGTGGATGACAGGAACTATGGCTACACCTTC
- TRBJ1-2 TRBV28 - CASTAGASYGYTF TGTGCCAGCACCGCCGGGGCCAGTTATGGCTACACCTTC
TRBD2 TRBJ2-3 TRBV27 - CASRAGLARGDTQYF TGTGCCAGCAGGGCTGGACTAGCAAGGGGAGATACGCAGTATTTT
- TRBJ2-5 TRBV28 - CASSFSLGHTQETQYF TGTGCCAGCAGTTTCTCACTGGGACATACGCAAGAGACCCAGTACTTC
- TRBJ2-7 TRBV7-2 - CASSHSMREQYF TGTGCCAGCAGCCATTCCATGCGCGAGCAGTACTTC
- TRBJ1-4 TRBV14 - CASSQIDRPNEKLFF TGTGCCAGCAGCCAAATAGACAGGCCTAATGAAAAACTGTTTTTT
- TRBJ1-3 TRBV6-1 - CASSEYGRSGNTIYF TGTGCCAGCAGTGAATACGGGCGCTCTGGAAACACCATATATTTT
TRBD1 TRBJ1-3 TRBV18 - CASSPGQVTRNTIYF TGTGCCAGCTCACCTGGACAGGTGACGAGAAACACCATATATTTT
- TRBJ1-5 TRBV18 - CASSARQTSSQPQHF TGTGCCAGCTCGGCTAGACAGACCAGTAGTCAGCCCCAGCATTTT
TRBD1 TRBJ2-7 TRBV7-7 - CASSAGQGPSYEQYF TGTGCCAGCAGCGCCGGACAGGGACCCTCCTACGAGCAGTACTTC
TRBD1 TRBJ1-4 TRBV28 - CASRGQEGGKLFF TGTGCCAGCAGGGGACAGGAGGGGGGAAAACTGTTTTTT